This T cell receptor (beta chain) was identified in a study of post-analysis software for immune sequencing data. General study results and limits: Five or six TRBV segments, TRBV5-6, TRBV5-1 and TRBV20-1 among them, were found more frequent in patients than controls. Pronounced co-clustering by F measure was evident among identically batched samples.

CDR3 size: 15 residues. Trimming took 5 bases from V and 0 from J, leaving 11 bases between them. Germline V gene sequence: CDR1 MNHNY, CDR2 SVGAGI (reference sequence). The TCR beta cDNA libraries carried unique molecular identifiers. TCRdb reprocessed the PCR reads with MiXCR, giving one entry per CDR3 protein. This sample has hundreds of thousands of distinct CDR3 sequences, with about 40% found just once. This clonotype was counted only a few times. Its antigen is currently unknown. The sequence was collected from a girl aged 10-17 years with multiple sclerosis. The source material was blood. The chain has TRBV6-6 and TRBJ2-1; no definite D call. This chain's CDR3 is CASSTTVSSYNEQFF. The CDR3 coding sequence is TGTGCCAGCAGTACGACGGTTAGCTCCTACAATGAGCAGTTCTTC.